This T cell receptor (beta chain) is drawn from a study of breast tumors, draining lymph nodes, adjacent tissues. Study-wide points: That most tumor T cells come from lymph nodes remained unproven. Tumor repertoires ranked between lymph nodes and nontumor tissue in diversity, with V and J gene preferences.

TCRdb fed the multiplex PCR reads into MiXCR, producing one record per CDR3 protein. The table lists around 230,000 distinct CDR3 sequences, 34% of them singletons. Samples came from axillary lymph nodes draining the breast cancer. Ten or more counts support this clonotype. Its antigen is unknown. CDR1 and CDR2 from the germline V gene are LGHNA and YNFKEQ. Trimming took 0 bases from V and 1 from J, leaving 16 bases between them. This CDR3 region has 17 residues. The sequenced sample was axillary lymph node tissue. This receptor was taken from a female donor with breast cancer. Some clones in this sample may be carry-over from other donors' samples. The gene calls are TRBV4-2 and TRBJ2-7; D may match TRBD1 or TRBD2 (5 bases each). CDR3 sequence reads: CASSQEAPRGASYEQYF. The CDR3 DNA reads TGTGCCAGCAGCCAAGAAGCCCCCCGAGGGGCGTCCTACGAGCAGTACTTC.